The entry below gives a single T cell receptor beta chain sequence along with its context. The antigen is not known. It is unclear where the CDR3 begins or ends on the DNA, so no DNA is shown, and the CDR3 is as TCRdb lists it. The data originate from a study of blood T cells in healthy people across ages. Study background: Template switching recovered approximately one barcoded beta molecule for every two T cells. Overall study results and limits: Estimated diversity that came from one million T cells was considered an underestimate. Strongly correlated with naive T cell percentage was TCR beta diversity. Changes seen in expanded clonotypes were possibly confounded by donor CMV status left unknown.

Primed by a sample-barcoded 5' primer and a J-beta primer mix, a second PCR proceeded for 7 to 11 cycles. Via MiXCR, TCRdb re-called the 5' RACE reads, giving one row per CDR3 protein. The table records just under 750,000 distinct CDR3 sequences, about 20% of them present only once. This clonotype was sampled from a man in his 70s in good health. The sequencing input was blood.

CDR3 protein: CAWATGTGNEKLFF. The chain joins TRBV30 to TRBJ1-4; TRBD1 was called by the table and not checked on the DNA. The CDR3 extends over 14 residues, inclusive of both ends. CDR1 GTSNPN and CDR2 SVGIG come from the germline V gene (reference sequence).